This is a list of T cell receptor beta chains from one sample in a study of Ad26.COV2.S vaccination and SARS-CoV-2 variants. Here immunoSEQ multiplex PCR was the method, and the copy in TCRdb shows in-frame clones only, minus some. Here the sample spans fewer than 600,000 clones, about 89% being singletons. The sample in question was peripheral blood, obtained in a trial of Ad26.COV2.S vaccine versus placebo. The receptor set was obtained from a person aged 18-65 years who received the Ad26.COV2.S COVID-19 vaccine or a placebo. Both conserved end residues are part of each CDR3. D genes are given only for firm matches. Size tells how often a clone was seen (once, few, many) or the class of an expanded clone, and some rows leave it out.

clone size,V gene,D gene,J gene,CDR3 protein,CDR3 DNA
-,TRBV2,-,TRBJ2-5,CASSVRGQNFQETQYF,TGTGCCAGCAGTGTCAGGGGCCAAAACTTCCAAGAGACCCAGTACTTC
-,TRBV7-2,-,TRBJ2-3,CASSLGSPQNTQYF,TGTGCCAGCAGCTTAGGTAGCCCCCAGAATACGCAGTATTTT
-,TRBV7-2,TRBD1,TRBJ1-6,CASIIGQGGNSPLHF,TGTGCCAGCATCATCGGACAGGGTGGCAATTCACCCCTCCACTTT
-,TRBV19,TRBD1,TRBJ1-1,CASRTGDLGTEAFF,TGTGCCAGTAGGACAGGGGATCTGGGCACTGAAGCTTTCTTT
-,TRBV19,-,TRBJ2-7,CASSIDLPGAWGEQYF,TGTGCCAGTAGTATAGATCTTCCCGGAGCTTGGGGCGAGCAGTACTTC
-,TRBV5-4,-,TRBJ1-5,CASSLPNQPQHF,TGTGCCAGCAGCTTGCCCAATCAGCCCCAGCATTTT
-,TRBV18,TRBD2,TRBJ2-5,CASSTSGGRLETQYF,TGTGCCAGCTCTACCAGTGGCGGGAGGCTGGAGACCCAGTACTTC
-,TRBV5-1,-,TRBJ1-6,CASSLDVGSPFHF,TGCGCCAGCAGCTTGGATGTTGGCAGTCCCTTCCACTTT
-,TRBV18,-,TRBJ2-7,CASSPNSRTYEQYF,TGTGCCAGCTCACCAAACAGCCGGACCTACGAGCAGTACTTC
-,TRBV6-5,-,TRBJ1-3,CAIAGSPSGNTIYF,TGTGCCATAGCAGGTTCCCCCTCTGGAAACACCATATATTTT
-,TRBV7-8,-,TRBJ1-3,CASSLARVSGNTIYF,TGTGCCAGCAGCTTAGCCAGGGTTAGTGGAAACACCATATATTTT
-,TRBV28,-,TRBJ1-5,CASRQQGSNQPQHF,TGTGCCAGCAGGCAACAGGGAAGCAATCAGCCCCAGCATTTT
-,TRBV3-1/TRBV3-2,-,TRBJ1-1,CASSLNSGEAFF,TGTGCCAGCAGCCTCAACAGTGGTGAAGCTTTCTTT
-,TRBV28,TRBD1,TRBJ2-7,CASSDRGYEQYF,TGTGCCAGCAGTGACAGGGGCTACGAGCAGTACTTC
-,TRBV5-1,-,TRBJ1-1,CASSSRKANWNTEAFF,TGCGCCAGCAGCTCCCGTAAGGCCAATTGGAACACTGAAGCTTTCTTT
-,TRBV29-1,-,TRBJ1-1,CSLSFDRNTEAFF,TGCAGCCTATCTTTCGACAGGAACACTGAAGCTTTCTTT
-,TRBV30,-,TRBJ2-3,CAWSSLLGYTDTQYF,TGTGCCTGGAGTAGCTTACTGGGTTACACAGATACGCAGTATTTT
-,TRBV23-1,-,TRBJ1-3,CASSQLGSGNTIYF,TGCGCCAGCAGTCAATTGGGTTCTGGAAACACCATATATTTT
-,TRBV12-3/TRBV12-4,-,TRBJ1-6,CASSFTDNSPLHF,TGTGCCAGCAGTTTCACAGATAATTCACCCCTCCACTTT
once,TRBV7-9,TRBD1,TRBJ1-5,CASSLDRAGNQPQHF,TGTGCCAGCAGTTTGGACAGGGCGGGCAATCAGCCCCAGCATTTT
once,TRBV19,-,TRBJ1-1,CATSHVTEAFF,TGTGCCACCTCACACGTTACTGAAGCTTTCTTT
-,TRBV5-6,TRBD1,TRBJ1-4,CASSSDRDGKGLFF,TGTGCCAGCAGCAGTGACAGGGACGGTAAGGGGCTGTTTTTT
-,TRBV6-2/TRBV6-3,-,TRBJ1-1,CASSYLGWTEAFF,TGTGCCAGCAGTTACCTAGGGTGGACTGAAGCTTTCTTT
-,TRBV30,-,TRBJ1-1,CAWSDSITEAFF,TGTGCCTGGAGTGATAGCATCACTGAAGCTTTCTTT
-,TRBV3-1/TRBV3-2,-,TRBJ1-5,CASSPQESPNQPQHF,TGTGCCAGCAGCCCCCAGGAGTCTCCGAATCAGCCCCAGCATTTT
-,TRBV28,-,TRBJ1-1,CASSFLTTVNTEAFF,TGTGCCAGCAGTTTCCTAACAACAGTGAACACTGAAGCTTTCTTT
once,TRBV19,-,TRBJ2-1,CASSTWDYNEQFF,TGTGCCAGTAGTACCTGGGACTACAATGAGCAGTTCTTC
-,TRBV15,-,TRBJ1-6,CATSGDSGLNSPLHF,TGTGCCACCAGCGGTGACAGTGGCTTAAATTCACCCCTCCACTTT